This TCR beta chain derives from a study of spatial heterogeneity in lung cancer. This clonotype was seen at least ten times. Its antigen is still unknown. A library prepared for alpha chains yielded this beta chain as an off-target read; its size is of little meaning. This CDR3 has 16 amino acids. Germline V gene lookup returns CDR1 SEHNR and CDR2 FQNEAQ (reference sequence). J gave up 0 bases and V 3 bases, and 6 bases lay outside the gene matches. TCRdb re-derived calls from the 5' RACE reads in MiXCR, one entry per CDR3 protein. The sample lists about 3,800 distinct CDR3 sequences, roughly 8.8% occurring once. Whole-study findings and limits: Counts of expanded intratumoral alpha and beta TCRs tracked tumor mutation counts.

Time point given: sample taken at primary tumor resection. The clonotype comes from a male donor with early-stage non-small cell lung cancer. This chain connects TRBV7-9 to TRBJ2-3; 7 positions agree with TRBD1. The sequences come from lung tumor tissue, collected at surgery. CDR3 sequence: CASSLGTGESTDTQYF. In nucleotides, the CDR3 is TGTGCCAGCAGCTTGGGCACAGGGGAAAGCACAGATACGCAGTATTTT. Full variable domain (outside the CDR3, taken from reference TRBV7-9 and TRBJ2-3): DTGVSQNPRHKITKRGQNVTFRCDPISEHNRLYWYRQTLGQGPEFLTYFQNEAQLEKSRLLSDRFSAERPKGSFSTLEIQRTEQGDSAMYLCASSLGTGESTDTQYFGPGTRLTVL.